This T cell receptor (beta chain) appears in the sequencing data of a study of CD8+CD57+ T cells in acquired aplastic anemia. About the study: Recorded DNA amounts for sorted CD4+ and CD8+ cells had an average of roughly 3.4 ug. Notes on the study in general: Patient and control CD8+ Simpson's diversity was not significantly different.

Trimming stripped 3 bases from V and 0 bases from J, with 6 bases between. The CDR3 has 13 residues. All sequencing subjects had displayed CD8+CD57+ cell expansion on flow cytometry. Patients were therapy-naive when their blood was sampled. Template material for TCR beta VDJ and CDR3 profiling consisted of genomic DNA. In TCRdb, the reads were re-called with MiXCR into one record per CDR3 protein. The sample shows 210,000 or so distinct CDR3 sequences, over 40% of them seen only once. This clonotype was recorded many times. The antigen is not known. This chain links TRBV12-3 or TRBV12-4 with TRBJ2-7, with D possibly TRBD2 on 6 matching bases. The TCR comes from a human donor with aplastic anemia. Sequenced: sorted CD4+, CD8+, or CD8+CD57+ T cells (not recorded which) from PBMCs. The CDR3 DNA is TGTGCCAGCAGTTTCGGGAGCTCCTACGAGCAGTACTTC. Translating gives CASSFGSSYEQYF.